This TCR beta chain derives from a study of T cell repertoires in ileal Crohn's disease. In the case of this clone: What it binds is unknown.

V was clipped by 0 bases and J by 5 bases; unmatched bases: 8. The CDR3 is 16 residues long. Germline-derived CDR1 and CDR2 are SGDLS and YYNGEE. The assay was immunoSEQ multiplex PCR, and TCRdb's table has in-frame clones only and misses some. The sample yields around 14,000 clones, 70% seen once. Study findings and constraints: Sorted CD8 T cells held more high-frequency clones than CD4.

Sequencing was done on a sample of ileal tissue. The chain carries TRBV9 and TRBJ2-5, with 9 bases that match TRBD1. This receptor was identified in an adult with Crohn's disease. CDR3 residues: CASSVVLGTGLETQYF. CDR3 coding DNA: TGTGCCAGCAGCGTAGTTCTGGGGACAGGGTTGGAGACCCAGTACTTC.